This T cell receptor (beta chain) was captured in a study of response to subunit inactivated influenza vaccine (dated by TCRdb to the late 2010s). Turning to the overall study: Deep quantitative T cell receptor repertoire profiling was used in the study to track responses to a trivalent subunit inactivated influenza vaccine.

The paper's findings and limits, for the study overall: According to the authors, only a limited number of new T cells may be recruited by each seasonal influenza vaccination.

Inclusive of the bounding cysteine and phenylalanine, the CDR3 is 16 residues long. The read is trimmed to its CDR3 DNA, 48 bases read in frame from base 1. CDR1 is given as MNHEY and CDR2 as SMNVEV, both from the germline V gene (reference sequence). V lost 5 bases and J lost 10 bases; the stretch between them is 21 bases long. The library was made by RT-PCR. Sequencing was carried out with an Illumina HiSeq 2500. The public reads were reprocessed in TCRdb via fastp at Q25 and MiXCR, keeping in-frame beta chains. Identical CDR3 protein sequences are pooled into one entry, listed with their most common genes and DNA. Here the sample has 490,000 or so distinct CDR3 sequences; around 8% occur a single time. 10% to 15% of the sample lies in the top ten. As for this clonotype: Its antigen remains unidentified. Per-nucleotide qualities are absent, and no much larger clonotype sits a single base away.

The sample in question was PBMCs from blood, obtained roughly 24 months after vaccination. The sequence came from a man aged 50 to 69 who received an inactivated influenza vaccine. Donor details come from another sample of the same person, matched by shared clones. Recombination joined TRBV27 with TRBJ1-6; a tentative D call is TRBD1 (6 bases match). Read as DNA, the sequence is TGTGCCAGCAGTCAGACCGGGACACCCTATACCTCACCCCTCCACTTT. Translated, this gives CASSQTGTPYTSPLHF.